The clone carrying this TCR beta chain occurred a few times. Its cognate antigen is unknown. The data originate from a study of a mutant IDH1 vaccine in newly diagnosed glioma. The time point here: week 35, safety follow-up. All doses held 300 ug of mutant IDH1 20-mer peptide, with topical imiquimod. The data were produced by immunoSEQ multiplex PCR, yet TCRdb's version contains in-frame clones alone and is incomplete. This sample yields tens of thousands of clones, of which 80% are seen a single time; roughly 3.2% belongs to the top ten. The receptor's source is a man aged 40-49 years with glioma. Some clones in this sample may be carry-over from other donors' samples. The specimen was PBMCs, collected from a glioma patient whose treatment included an IDH1 peptide vaccine.

CDR3 in DNA: TGCGCCAGCAGGACGACGGTAGGGGAGTCCTACAATGAGCAGTTCTTC. Its protein is CASRTTVGESYNEQFF. The genes are TRBV5-1 and TRBJ2-1; D possibly matches TRBD1 or TRBD2 (5 bases each). The CDR3 totals 16 residues. The V gene lost 5 bases and the J gene lost 1 base, with 16 bases spanning the gap. The germline gives CDR1 SGHRS, CDR2 YFSETQ.